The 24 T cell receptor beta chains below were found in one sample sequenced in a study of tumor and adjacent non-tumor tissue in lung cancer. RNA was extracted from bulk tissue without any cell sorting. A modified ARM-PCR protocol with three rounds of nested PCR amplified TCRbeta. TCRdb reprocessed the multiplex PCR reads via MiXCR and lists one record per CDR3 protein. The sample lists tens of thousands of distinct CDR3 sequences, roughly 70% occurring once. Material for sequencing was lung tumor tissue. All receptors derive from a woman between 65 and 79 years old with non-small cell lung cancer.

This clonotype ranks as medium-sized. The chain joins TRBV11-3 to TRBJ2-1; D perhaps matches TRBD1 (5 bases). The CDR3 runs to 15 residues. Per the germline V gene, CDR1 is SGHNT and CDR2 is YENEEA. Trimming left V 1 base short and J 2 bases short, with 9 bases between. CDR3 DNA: TGTGCCAGCAGCTTAGGGCAGGGTACCTACAATGAGCAGTTCTTC. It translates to CASSLGQGTYNEQFF.

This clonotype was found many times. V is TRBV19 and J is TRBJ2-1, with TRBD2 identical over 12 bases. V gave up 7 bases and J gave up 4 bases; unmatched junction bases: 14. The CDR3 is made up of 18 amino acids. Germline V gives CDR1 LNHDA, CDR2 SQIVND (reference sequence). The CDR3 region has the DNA TGTGCCAGTAACTTGGATGCTAGCGGGAGGGCCGGATACAATGAGCAGTTCTTC. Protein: CASNLDASGRAGYNEQFF.

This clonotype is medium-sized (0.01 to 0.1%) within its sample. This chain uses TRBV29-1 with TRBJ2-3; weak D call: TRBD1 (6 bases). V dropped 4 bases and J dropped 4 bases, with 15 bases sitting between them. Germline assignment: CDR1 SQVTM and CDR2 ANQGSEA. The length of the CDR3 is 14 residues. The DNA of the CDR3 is TGCAGCGTTGTCGTGTCCAGGGGAGCAGATACGCAGTATTTT. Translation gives CSVVVSRGADTQYF.

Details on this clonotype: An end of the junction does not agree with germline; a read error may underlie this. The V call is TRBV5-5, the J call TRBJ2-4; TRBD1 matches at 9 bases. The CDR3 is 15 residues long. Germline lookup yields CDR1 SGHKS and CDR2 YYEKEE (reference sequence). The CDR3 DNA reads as TGTGCCAGCAACATAACCGGGACAGGGCAAAACATTCAGTGCTTC. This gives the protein CASNITGTGQNIQCF.

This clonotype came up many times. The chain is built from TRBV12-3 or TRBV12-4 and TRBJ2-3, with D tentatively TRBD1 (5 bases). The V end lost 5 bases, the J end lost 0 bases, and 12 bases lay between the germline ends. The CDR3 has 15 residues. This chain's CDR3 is CASSPAGSSTDTQYF. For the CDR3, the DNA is TGTGCCAGCAGTCCAGCAGGGTCTAGCACAGATACGCAGTATTTT.

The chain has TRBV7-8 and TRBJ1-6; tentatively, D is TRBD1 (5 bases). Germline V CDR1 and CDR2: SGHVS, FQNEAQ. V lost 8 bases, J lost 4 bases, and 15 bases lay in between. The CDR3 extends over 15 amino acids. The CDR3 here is CASSEGSSYNSPLHF. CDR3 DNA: TGTGCCAGCTCAGAGGGGAGCTCATATAATTCACCCCTCCACTTT.

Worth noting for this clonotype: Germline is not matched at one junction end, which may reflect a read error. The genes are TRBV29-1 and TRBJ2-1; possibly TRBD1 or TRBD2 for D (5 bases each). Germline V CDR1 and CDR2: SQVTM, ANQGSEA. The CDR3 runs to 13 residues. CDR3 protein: CTVAGTVNNEQFF. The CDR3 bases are TGCACCGTTGCCGGGACGGTAAATAATGAGCAGTTCTTC.

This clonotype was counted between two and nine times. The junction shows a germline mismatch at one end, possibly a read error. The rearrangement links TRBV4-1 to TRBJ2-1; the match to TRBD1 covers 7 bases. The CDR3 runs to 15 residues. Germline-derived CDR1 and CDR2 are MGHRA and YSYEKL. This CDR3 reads CASSRTGTEYNEQFF. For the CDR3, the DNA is TGCGCCAGCAGCCGAACTGGGACAGAATACAATGAGCAATTCTTC.

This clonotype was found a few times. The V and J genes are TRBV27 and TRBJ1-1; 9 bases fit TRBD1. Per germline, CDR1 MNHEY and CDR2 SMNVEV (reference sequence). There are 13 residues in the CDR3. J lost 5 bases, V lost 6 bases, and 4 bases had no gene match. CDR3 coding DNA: TGTGCCAGCAGCACAGGGGGCAGGACTGAAGCTTTCTTT. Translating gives CASSTGGRTEAFF.

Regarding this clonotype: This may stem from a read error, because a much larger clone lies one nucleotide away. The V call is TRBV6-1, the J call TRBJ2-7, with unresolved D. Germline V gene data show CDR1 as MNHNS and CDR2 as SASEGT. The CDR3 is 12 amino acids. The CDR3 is CTSSDNTIEQYF. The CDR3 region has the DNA TGCACCAGCAGTGATAACACGATCGAGCAGTACTTC.

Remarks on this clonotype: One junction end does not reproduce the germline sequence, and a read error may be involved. CDR3 sequence (DNA): TGTGCCAGGAGTTTAGACTGGCGGGGCCGGGATGAGCAATTCTTC. Translated: CARSLDWRGRDEQFF. V gene TRBV12-3 or TRBV12-4 combines with J gene TRBJ2-1, with a possible D match to TRBD2 (6 bases). The CDR3 contains 15 residues.

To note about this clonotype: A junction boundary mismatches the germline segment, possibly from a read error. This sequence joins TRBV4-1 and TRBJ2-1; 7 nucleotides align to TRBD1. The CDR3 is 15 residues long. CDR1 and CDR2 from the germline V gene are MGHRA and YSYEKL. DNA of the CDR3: TGCGCCAGTAGCCGAACAGGGGTGGACTACAATGAGCAGTTCTTC. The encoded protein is CASSRTGVDYNEQFF.

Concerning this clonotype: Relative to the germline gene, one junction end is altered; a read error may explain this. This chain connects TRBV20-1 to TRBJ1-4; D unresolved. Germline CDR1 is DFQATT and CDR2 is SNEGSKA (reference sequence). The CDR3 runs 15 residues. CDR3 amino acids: CNARDPDVANEKLFF. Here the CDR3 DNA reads TGCAATGCTAGAGATCCTGATGTAGCTAATGAAAAACTGTTTTTT.

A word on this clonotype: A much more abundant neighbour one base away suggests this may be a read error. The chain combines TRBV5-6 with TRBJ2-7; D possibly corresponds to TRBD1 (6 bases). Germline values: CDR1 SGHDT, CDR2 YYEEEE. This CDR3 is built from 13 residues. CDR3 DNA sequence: TGTGCCAACAGCTCCCTTCACAGGGACGAGCAGTACTTC. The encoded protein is CANSSLHRDEQYF. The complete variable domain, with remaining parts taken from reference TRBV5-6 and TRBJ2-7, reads DAGVTQSPTHLIKTRGQQVTLRCSPKSGHDTVSWYQQALGQGPQFIFQYYEEEERQRGNFPDRFSGHQFPNYSSELNVNALLLGDSALYLCANSSLHRDEQYFGPGTRLTVT.

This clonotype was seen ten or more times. Here the CDR3 DNA reads TGTGCCTGGAGTGCCGGGACTGGCAATGAGCAGTTCTTC. Its translation: CAWSAGTGNEQFF. This chain connects TRBV30 to TRBJ2-1, with a weak D call TRBD2 (6 bases). CDR3 size: 13 residues. V was clipped by 1 base and J by 6 bases, with 10 bases between them. Germline CDR1 and CDR2: GTSNPN and SVGIG (reference sequence).

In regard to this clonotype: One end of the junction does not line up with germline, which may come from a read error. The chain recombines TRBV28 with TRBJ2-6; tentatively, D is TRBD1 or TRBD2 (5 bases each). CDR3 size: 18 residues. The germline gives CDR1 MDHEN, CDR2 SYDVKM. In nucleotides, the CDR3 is TGTGCCAGCAGTCTCTTAGAGGGGCGACACTCTGGGGCCGACGTCCTGACTTTC. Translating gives CASSLLEGRHSGADVLTF.

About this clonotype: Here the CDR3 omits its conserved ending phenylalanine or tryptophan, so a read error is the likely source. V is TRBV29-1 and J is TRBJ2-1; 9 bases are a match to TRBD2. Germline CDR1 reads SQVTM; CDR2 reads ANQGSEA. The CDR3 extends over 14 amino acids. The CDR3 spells CSVVLAGKDNEQFL. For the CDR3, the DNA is TGCAGTGTTGTTCTAGCGGGGAAAGACAATGAGCAGTTCCTC.

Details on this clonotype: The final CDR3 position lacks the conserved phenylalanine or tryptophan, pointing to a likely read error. The CDR3 region has the DNA TGTGCCAGCAGTCGCCAAAGAGCGGACTACACCGAGGAGCTGTTTTTA. This gives the protein CASSRQRADYTEELFL. The chain recombines TRBV6-6 with TRBJ2-2, with D tentatively TRBD2 (6 bases). CDR3 size: 16 residues. The germline V gene has CDR1 MNHNY and CDR2 SVGAGI (reference sequence).

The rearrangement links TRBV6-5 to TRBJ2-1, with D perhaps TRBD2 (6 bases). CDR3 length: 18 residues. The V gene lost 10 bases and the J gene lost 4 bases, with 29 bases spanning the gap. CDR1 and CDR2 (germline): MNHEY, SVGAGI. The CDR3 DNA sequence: TGTGCCAATAGTTACTCGAGTACTAGCAGGGTTATTTACAATGAGCAGTTCTTC. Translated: CANSYSSTSRVIYNEQFF.

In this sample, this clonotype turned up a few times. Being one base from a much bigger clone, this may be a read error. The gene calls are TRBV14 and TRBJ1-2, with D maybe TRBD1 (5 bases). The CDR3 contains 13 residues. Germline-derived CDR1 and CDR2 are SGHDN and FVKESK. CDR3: CSSSPDINYGYTF. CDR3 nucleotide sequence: TGTTCCAGCAGCCCGGACATAAACTATGGCTACACCTTC.

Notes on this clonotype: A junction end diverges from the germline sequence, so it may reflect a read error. The CDR3 DNA reads as TGCACCAGCAGTCCCCAGGGATTGTATAATTCACCCCTCCACTTT. Translated, it gives CTSSPQGLYNSPLHF. The chain is built from TRBV12-3 or TRBV12-4 and TRBJ1-6, with D perhaps TRBD1 (5 bases). The CDR3 is 15 residues long.

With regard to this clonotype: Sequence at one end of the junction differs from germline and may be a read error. The CDR3 sequence: CTSTQNPGLANNEQFF. CDR3 bases: TGTACCAGCACCCAGAACCCGGGACTAGCGAACAATGAGCAGTTCTTC. This chain links TRBV11-2 with TRBJ2-1; 10 bases fit TRBD2. This CDR3 contains 16 residues. Germline lookup yields CDR1 SGHAT and CDR2 FQNNGV.

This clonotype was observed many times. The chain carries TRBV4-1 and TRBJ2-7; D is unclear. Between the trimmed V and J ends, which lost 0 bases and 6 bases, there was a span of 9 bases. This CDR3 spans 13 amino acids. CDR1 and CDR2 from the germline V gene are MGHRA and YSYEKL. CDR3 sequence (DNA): TGCGCCAGCAGCCAAGAAAGGACGGGCGAGCAGTACTTC. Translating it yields CASSQERTGEQYF.

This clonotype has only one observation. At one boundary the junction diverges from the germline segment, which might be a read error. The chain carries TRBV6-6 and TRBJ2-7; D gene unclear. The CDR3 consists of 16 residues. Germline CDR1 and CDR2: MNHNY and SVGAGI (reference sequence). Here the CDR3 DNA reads TGTGCCAGCAGCTATCCGAGGAAAGCCCCTTCCTACGAGGAGCACTTC. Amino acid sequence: CASSYPRKAPSYEEHF.